The source of this T cell receptor beta chain is a study of PD-1 blockade in mismatch repair-deficient tumors. Study observations and caveats: Tumor-resident clones, often undetectable pretreatment in blood, expanded then contracted after pembrolizumab.

The CDR3 contains 17 residues. The ends lost 2 bases at V and 0 bases at J; junction bases unmatched: 5. Germline-derived CDR1 and CDR2 are KGHSH and LQKENI. Mismatch repair deficiency was confirmed in all patients, by PCR or immunohistochemistry. TCR sequencing covered three patients who responded to pembrolizumab. With regard to this clone: Its matching antigen is unknown.

Sequencing was performed with immunoSEQ multiplex PCR; in TCRdb, only in-frame clones are kept and a portion is missing. The data show roughly 38,000 clones, approximately 80% seen once. This chain links TRBV18 with TRBJ2-3; 10 bases align to TRBD2. The sample was PBMCs, taken roughly nine months after starting pembrolizumab. This sequence was found in an adult with mismatch repair-deficient cancer. CDR3 coding DNA: TGTGCCAGCTCACCATGGCCGACTAGCGGGAGCACAGATACGCAGTATTTT. Its protein product is CASSPWPTSGSTDTQYF.